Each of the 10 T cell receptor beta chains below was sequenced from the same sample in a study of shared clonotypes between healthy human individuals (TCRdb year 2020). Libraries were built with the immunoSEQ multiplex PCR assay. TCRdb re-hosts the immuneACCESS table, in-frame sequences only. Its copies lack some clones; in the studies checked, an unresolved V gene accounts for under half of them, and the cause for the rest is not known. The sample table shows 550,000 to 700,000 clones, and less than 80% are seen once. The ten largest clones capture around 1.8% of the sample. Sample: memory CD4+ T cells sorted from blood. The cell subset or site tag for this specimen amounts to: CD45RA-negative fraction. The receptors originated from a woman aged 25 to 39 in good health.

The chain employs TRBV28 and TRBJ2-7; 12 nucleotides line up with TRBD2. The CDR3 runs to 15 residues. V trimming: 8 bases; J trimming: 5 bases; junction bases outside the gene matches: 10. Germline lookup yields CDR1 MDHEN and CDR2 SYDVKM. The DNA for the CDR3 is TGTGCCAGCGTACTAGCGGGAGGAGGTCCCCACGAGCAGTACTTC. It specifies CASVLAGGGPHEQYF. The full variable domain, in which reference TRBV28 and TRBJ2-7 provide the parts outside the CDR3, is DVKVTQSSRYLVKRTGEKVFLECVQDMDHENMFWYRQDPGLGLRLIYFSYDVKMKEKGDIPEGYSVSREKKERFSLILESASTNQTSMYLCASVLAGGGPHEQYFGPGTRLTVT.

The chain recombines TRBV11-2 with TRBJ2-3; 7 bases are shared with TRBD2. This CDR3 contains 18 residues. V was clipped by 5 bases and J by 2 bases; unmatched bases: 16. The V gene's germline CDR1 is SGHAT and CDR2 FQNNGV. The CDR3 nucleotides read TGTGCCAGCAGCATCGGACTGTCTAGCGGAACCTACACAGATACGCAGTATTTT. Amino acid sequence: CASSIGLSSGTYTDTQYF. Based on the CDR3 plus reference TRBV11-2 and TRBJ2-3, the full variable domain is EAGVAQSPRYKIIEKRQSVAFWCNPISGHATLYWYQQILGQGPKLLIQFQNNGVVDDSQLPKDRFSAERLKGVDSTLKIQPAKLEDSAVYLCASSIGLSSGTYTDTQYFGPGTRLTVL.

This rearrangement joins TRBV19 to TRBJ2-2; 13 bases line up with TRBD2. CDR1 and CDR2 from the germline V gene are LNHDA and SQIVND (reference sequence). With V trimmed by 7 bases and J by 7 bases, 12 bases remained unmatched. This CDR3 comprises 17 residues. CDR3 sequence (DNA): TGTGCCAGTACTCTCCGGTGGACTAGCGGGGGAGGCGGGGAGCTGTTTTTT. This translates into CASTLRWTSGGGGELFF.

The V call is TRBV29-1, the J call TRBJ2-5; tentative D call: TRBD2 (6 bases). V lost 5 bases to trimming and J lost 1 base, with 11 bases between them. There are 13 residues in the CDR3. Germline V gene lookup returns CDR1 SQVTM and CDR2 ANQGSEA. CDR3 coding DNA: TGCAGCGTTCCCGGGAGCCTCCAAGAGACCCAGTACTTC. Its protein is CSVPGSLQETQYF.

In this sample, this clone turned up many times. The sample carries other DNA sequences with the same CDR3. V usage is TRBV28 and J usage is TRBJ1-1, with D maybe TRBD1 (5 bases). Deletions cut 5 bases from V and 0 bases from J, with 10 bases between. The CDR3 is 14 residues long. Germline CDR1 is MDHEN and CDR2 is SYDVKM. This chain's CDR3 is CASSRGDLNTEAFF. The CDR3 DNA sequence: TGTGCCAGCAGTAGAGGGGACTTGAACACTGAAGCTTTCTTT.

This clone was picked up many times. The CDR3 bases are TGTGCCAGCAGGCTGTTCACGCTTAACACTGAAGCTTTCTTT. This sequence encodes CASRLFTLNTEAFF. The V and J genes are TRBV28 and TRBJ1-1; no clear D. The CDR3 has 14 amino acids. V shed 6 bases and J shed 2 bases, with 13 bases lying between them. The germline V gene encodes CDR1 MDHEN and CDR2 SYDVKM.

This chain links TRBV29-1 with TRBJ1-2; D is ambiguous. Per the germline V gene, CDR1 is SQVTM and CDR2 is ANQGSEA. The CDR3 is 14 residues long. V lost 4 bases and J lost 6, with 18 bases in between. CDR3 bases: TGCAGCGTTGGGTCGGGCGGCAGGCCACATGGCTACACCTTC. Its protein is CSVGSGGRPHGYTF.

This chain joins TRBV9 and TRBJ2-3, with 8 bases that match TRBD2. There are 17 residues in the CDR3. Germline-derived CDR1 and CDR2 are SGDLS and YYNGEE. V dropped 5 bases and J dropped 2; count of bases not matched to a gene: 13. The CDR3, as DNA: TGTGCCAGCAGTGCCCGGGAGGGAGGAGTTTTCACAGATACGCAGTATTTT. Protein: CASSAREGGVFTDTQYF.

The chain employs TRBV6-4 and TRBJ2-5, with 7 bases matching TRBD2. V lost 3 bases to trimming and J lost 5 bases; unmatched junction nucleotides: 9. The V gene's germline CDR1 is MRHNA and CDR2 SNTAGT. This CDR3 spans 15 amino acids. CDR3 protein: CASSESTGGIETQYF. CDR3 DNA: TGTGCCAGCAGTGAGTCGACGGGAGGAATTGAGACCCAGTACTTC.

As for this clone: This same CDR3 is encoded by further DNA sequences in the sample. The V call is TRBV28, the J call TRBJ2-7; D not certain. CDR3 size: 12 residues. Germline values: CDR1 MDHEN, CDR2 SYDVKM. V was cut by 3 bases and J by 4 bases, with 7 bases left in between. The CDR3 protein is CASSFGLYEQYF. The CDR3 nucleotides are TGTGCCAGCAGTTTCGGCCTTTACGAGCAGTACTTC.